Below, 6 T cell receptor beta chains from the same sample are listed, as sequenced in a study of CD8 T cells in ankylosing spondylitis (dated by TCRdb to the late 2010s). Preparation of the library involved 5' RACE. Instrument used: Illumina HiSeq 2500. TCRdb ran its own pipeline on the public reads, namely fastp trimming at Q25 and MiXCR clone calling, and kept in-frame beta chains. Every CDR3 protein is listed once, alongside the most common genes and DNA of its rows. Recorded for this sample are under 250,000 distinct CDR3 sequences; around 32% of them occurred a single time. Roughly 4.2% of the sample goes to the ten largest clones. Sequences were obtained from blood, either unsorted or a sorted T cell fraction (not recorded which). The origin of the receptors is a male donor with ankylosing spondylitis or in good health (not recorded which).

This rearrangement joins TRBV12-3 or TRBV12-4 to TRBJ1-1; D unclear. The CDR3 contains 12 residues. V lost 5 bases and J 5 bases, leaving 9 bases between the germline ends. This chain's CDR3 is CASSPLGTEAFF. CDR3 coding DNA: TGTGCCAGCAGTCCACTGGGGACTGAAGCTTTCTTT.

The chain joins TRBV6-5 to TRBJ2-3; 7 bases align to TRBD2. With 0 bases clipped from V and 4 bases from J, the junction kept 4 bases outside the gene matches. This CDR3 is built from 15 residues. Germline assignment: CDR1 MNHEY and CDR2 SVGAGI. DNA of the CDR3: TGTGCCAGCAGTTACTCTGGACTAGGGGCAGATACGCAGTATTTT. It codes for CASSYSGLGADTQYF.

The table lists this clonotype with a few counts. J is TRBJ2-1 and V is TRBV10-3; TRBD2 agrees at 7 bases. The CDR3 is made up of 13 amino acids. Looked up from germline, CDR1 is ENHRY and CDR2 is SYGVKD. J was trimmed by 5 bases and V by 3 bases; bases with no gene match: 1. The CDR3 coding sequence is TGTGCCATCAGTGACGCGGGGGACAATGAGCAGTTCTTC. It specifies CAISDAGDNEQFF.

This chain joins TRBV12-3 or TRBV12-4 and TRBJ1-1; possible D gene TRBD1, 5 bases. This CDR3 is built from 17 residues. V lost 3 bases to trimming and J lost 0 bases, with 17 bases between them. CDR3 DNA: TGTGCCAGCAGTTTCTTGGCAGGGATGAAGGTGAACACTGAAGCTTTCTTT. This translates into CASSFLAGMKVNTEAFF.

This clonotype was counted at least ten times. CDR3 DNA sequence: TGTGCCAGCAGCCAGGGGGGCGGGGAGCTGTTTTTT. It codes for CASSQGGGELFF. V is TRBV6-5 and J is TRBJ2-2, with a weak D call TRBD1 (7 bases). This CDR3 has 12 residues. Germline CDR1 reads MNHEY; CDR2 reads SVGAGI. Deletions cut 6 bases from V and 7 bases from J, with 9 bases between.

A few counts support this clonotype. The chain carries TRBV7-2 and TRBJ2-3; D gene ambiguous. Germline CDR1 and CDR2: SGHTA and FQGNSA. Deletions cut 2 bases from V and 2 bases from J, with 14 bases between. CDR3 length equals 16 residues. Written as DNA, the CDR3 is TGTGCCAGCAGCTTAAACTGGGCGGATGTCACAGATACGCAGTATTTT. Amino acids: CASSLNWADVTDTQYF. Looking up the rest from reference TRBV7-2 and TRBJ2-3 gives the full variable domain: GAGVSQSPSNKVTEKGKDVELRCDPISGHTALYWYRQSLGQGLEFLIYFQGNSAPDKSGLPSDRFSAERTGGSVSTLTIQRTQQEDSAVYLCASSLNWADVTDTQYFGPGTRLTVL.